The 8 T cell receptor beta chains below come from one sample, sequenced in a study of T cell repertoires in cytomegalovirus infection. TCRdb reanalysed the reads using MiXCR and keeps one entry per CDR3 protein. The sample contains roughly 920,000 distinct CDR3 sequences, around 31% of which appear only once. Their recognized antigens are unknown. The input for sequencing was cultured CD8+ T cells from PBMCs, taken from culture after CMV antigen stimulation. The receptors come from a human donor in good health (CMV status not recorded). Some clones in this sample may be carry-over from other donors' samples.

The V gene is TRBV7-8, the J gene TRBJ2-1; possibly TRBD2 for D (6 bases). Trimming took off 1 base at V and 0 bases at J, with 13 bases between the two ends. CDR1 and CDR2 (germline): SGHVS, FQNEAQ. The CDR3 covers 17 residues. The DNA for the CDR3 is TGTGCCAGCAGCTTAGATCGCGGGAAGATCTCCTACAATGAGCAGTTCTTC. Translated: CASSLDRGKISYNEQFF.

A few counts support this clonotype. The chain joins TRBV6-5 to TRBJ2-3, with TRBD2 identical over 14 bases. The CDR3 loop spans 17 amino acids. Germline assignment: CDR1 MNHEY and CDR2 SVGAGI. J was trimmed by 2 bases and V by 2 bases; bases with no gene match: 3. As DNA, the CDR3 is TGTGCCAGCAGTTACGGGACTAGCGGGGGCTTCACAGATACGCAGTATTTT. This sequence encodes CASSYGTSGGFTDTQYF.

This chain links TRBV6-5 with TRBJ1-4; D unclear. The germline gives CDR1 MNHEY, CDR2 SVGAGI. The CDR3 sequence is 16 residues long. V lost 4 bases to trimming and J lost 0 bases, with 12 bases between them. Written as DNA, the CDR3 is TGTGCCAGCAGTTTTAGCGCATACCCAACTAATGAAAAACTGTTTTTT. It translates to CASSFSAYPTNEKLFF.

The chain employs TRBV13 and TRBJ2-7, with 8 bases aligning to TRBD1. Losses at the gene ends were 4 bases for V and 4 bases for J; bases not matched to a gene: 6. CDR3 length: 14 residues. CDR1 is PRHDT, CDR2 FYEKMQ, per germline (reference sequence). The CDR3 region is CASSYNRGVYEQYF. For the CDR3, the DNA is TGTGCCAGCAGCTACAACAGGGGGGTATACGAGCAGTACTTC.

This clonotype has ten or more counts. V is TRBV7-6 and J is TRBJ2-1; D is perhaps TRBD2 (5 bases). CDR3 length: 13 amino acids. Trimming took 6 bases from V and 4 from J, leaving 10 bases between them. CDR1 is SGHVS and CDR2 is FNYEAQ in the germline V gene. CDR3 amino acids: CASRSPGYNEQFF. The CDR3 DNA is TGTGCCAGCAGGTCCCCGGGGTACAATGAGCAGTTCTTC. Drawing the rest from reference TRBV7-6 and TRBJ2-1, the complete variable domain is GAGVSQSPRYKVTKRGQDVALRCDPISGHVSLYWYRQALGQGPEFLTYFNYEAQQDKSGLPNDRFSAERPEGSISTLTIQRTEQRDSAMYRCASRSPGYNEQFFGPGTRLTVL.

This clonotype was detected only a few times. The rearrangement joins TRBV7-8 to TRBJ1-1; 8 bases are shared with TRBD1. This CDR3 is built from 14 residues. CDR1 and CDR2 (germline): SGHVS, FQNEAQ. Trimming at V came to 6 bases and at J to 6 bases, leaving 9 bases not matched to a gene. In DNA form, the CDR3 reads TGTGCCAGCAGTTCAGGGGGCGGATACGCTGAAGCTTTCTTT. It encodes CASSSGGGYAEAFF.

This chain connects TRBV6-2 or TRBV6-3 to TRBJ1-2; 9 nucleotides match TRBD1. V lost 2 bases to trimming and J lost 6 bases; unmatched junction nucleotides: 10. Germline V lookup: CDR1 MNHEY, CDR2 SVGEGT. The CDR3 runs 16 residues. Here the CDR3 reads CASSYPLRDREDGYTF. Here the CDR3 DNA reads TGTGCCAGCAGTTACCCGTTGAGGGACAGGGAAGATGGCTACACCTTC.

This clonotype has a handful of counts. The gene calls are TRBV20-1 and TRBJ2-1, with 11 positions matching TRBD2. The length of the CDR3 is 14 residues. Per the germline V gene, CDR1 is DFQATT and CDR2 is SNEGSKA (reference sequence). The J segment lost 5 bases and the V segment lost 5 bases, leaving 5 bases of the junction unmatched. The CDR3 region is CSAVAGGWDNEQFF. In DNA form, the CDR3 reads TGCAGTGCTGTAGCGGGGGGGTGGGACAATGAGCAGTTCTTC.